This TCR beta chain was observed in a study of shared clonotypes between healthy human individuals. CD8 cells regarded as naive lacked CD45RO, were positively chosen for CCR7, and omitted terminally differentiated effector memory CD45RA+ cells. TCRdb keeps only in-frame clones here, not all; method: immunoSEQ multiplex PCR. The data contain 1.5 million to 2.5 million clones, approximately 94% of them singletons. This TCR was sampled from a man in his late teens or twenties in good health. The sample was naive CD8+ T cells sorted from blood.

CDR3 nucleotides: TGTGCCAGCAGCCCTAGGGGCCAATCCTACGAGCAGTACTTC. Its protein is CASSPRGQSYEQYF. The rearrangement joins TRBV7-9 to TRBJ2-7, with a weak D call TRBD1 (5 bases). This CDR3 comprises 14 residues. CDR1 is SEHNR and CDR2 is FQNEAQ in the germline V gene (reference sequence). The V and J ends lost 5 bases and 1 base respectively, with 12 bases between them.